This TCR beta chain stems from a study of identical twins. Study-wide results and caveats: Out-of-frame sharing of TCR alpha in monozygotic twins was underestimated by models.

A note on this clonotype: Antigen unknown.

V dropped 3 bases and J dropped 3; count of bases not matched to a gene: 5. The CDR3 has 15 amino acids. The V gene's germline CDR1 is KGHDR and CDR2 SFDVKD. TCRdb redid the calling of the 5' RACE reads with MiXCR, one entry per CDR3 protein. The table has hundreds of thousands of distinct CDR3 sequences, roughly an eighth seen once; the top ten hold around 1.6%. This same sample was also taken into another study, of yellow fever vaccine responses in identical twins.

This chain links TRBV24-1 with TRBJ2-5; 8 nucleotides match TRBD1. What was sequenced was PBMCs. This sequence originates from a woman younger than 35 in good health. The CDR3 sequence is CATSDGGTGKETQYF. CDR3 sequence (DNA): TGTGCCACCAGTGATGGAGGGACAGGTAAAGAGACCCAGTACTTC.